This T cell receptor (beta chain) was documented in a study of control samples from healthy donors and cancer patients. The data were produced by immunoSEQ multiplex PCR, yet TCRdb's version contains in-frame clones alone and is incomplete. The data show roughly 370,000 clones, with 90% seen just once and 6% to 7% held by the top ten. Germline CDR1 SGHAT, CDR2 FQNNGV. The V gene lost 7 bases and the J gene lost 1 base, with 17 bases spanning the gap. The CDR3 is made up of 15 amino acids. The chain couples TRBV11-2 to TRBJ2-7; D unresolved. The clonotype comes from a man between 40 and 49 years old with head and neck cancer. Sequenced material: PBMCs. The CDR3 protein is CASTSGRSLSYEQYF. The CDR3 DNA is TGTGCCAGCACCTCTGGCCGGTCTTTATCCTACGAGCAGTACTTC. The full variable domain, its missing parts supplied by reference TRBV11-2 and TRBJ2-7, is EAGVAQSPRYKIIEKRQSVAFWCNPISGHATLYWYQQILGQGPKLLIQFQNNGVVDDSQLPKDRFSAERLKGVDSTLKIQPAKLEDSAVYLCASTSGRSLSYEQYFGPGTRLTVT.